One and the same sample provided the 2 T cell receptor beta chains below, sequenced in a study of blood T cell repertoires in COVID-19. Here immunoSEQ multiplex PCR was the method, and the copy in TCRdb shows in-frame clones only, minus some. The data contain some 200,000 clones, roughly four fifths of them singletons. Sequencing was carried out using peripheral blood. These receptors were obtained from a human donor with acute or convalescent COVID-19. The donor label of this sample is uncertain.

The chain recombines TRBV4-3 with TRBJ2-3, with no clear D. The ends were cut back, 4 bases at V and 3 bases at J, with 17 bases in the middle. Germline V CDR1 and CDR2: LGHNA, YSLEER. This CDR3 comprises 16 residues. This chain's CDR3 is CASSLSLTATTDTQYF. CDR3 DNA sequence: TGCGCCAGCAGCCTGTCCCTAACAGCCACGACAGATACGCAGTATTTT.

The rearrangement links TRBV7-7 to TRBJ2-5; 13 nucleotides align to TRBD2. V was pared by 2 bases and J by 5 bases, with 8 bases of the junction left unmatched. The CDR3 consists of 17 residues. CDR1 SSHAT and CDR2 FNYEAQ come from the germline V gene (reference sequence). CDR3 bases: TGTGCCAGCAGCTTAAGGCGACTAGCGGGAGGAATGGAGACCCAGTACTTC. This gives the protein CASSLRRLAGGMETQYF.